This T cell receptor beta chain was documented in a study of PD-L1 blockade in urothelial cancer. About the research overall: Peripheral blood specimens exhibited a median yield of about 150,000 T cells.

This CDR3 has 12 residues. Deletions cut 0 bases from V and 3 bases from J, with 4 bases between. Germline V lookup: CDR1 SGHDT, CDR2 YYEEEE. Indicated time point: pretreatment peripheral blood. Locally advanced or metastatic urothelial carcinoma was present in patients. Pretreatment and on-treatment blood mononuclear cell samples were taken, totaling between 1 and 8 time points per patient. Each PCR contained spiked-in synthetic TCR analog templates. Profiling relied on immunoSEQ multiplex PCR, and the TCRdb table lists in-frame clones only, not all of them. The table lists about 95,000 clones, 90% of them singletons, with 1.5% to 2% in the top ten.

This specimen consisted of PBMCs, obtained around atezolizumab (anti-PD-L1) treatment. The source is a man between 60 and 75 years old with urothelial cancer. The J gene is TRBJ2-7, the V gene TRBV5-6; D unclear. CDR3 residues: CASSLASYEQYF. Here the CDR3 DNA reads TGTGCCAGCAGCTTGGCCAGCTACGAGCAGTACTTC.